Listed below are T cell receptor beta chains from one sample, sequenced in a study of early T cells in non-severe SARS-CoV-2 infection. TCRdb independently ran MiXCR on the 5' RACE reads; one entry per CDR3 protein. The sample lists about 56,000 distinct CDR3 sequences, 10% seen once, with 6.5% in the top ten. Input material: whole blood. The receptors originated from an adult who was a healthcare worker with PCR-confirmed SARS-CoV-2 infection or an uninfected control (not recorded which). The CDR3 runs from the conserved cysteine through the conserved F or W. A D gene is named only where the DNA matches it firmly. Clone sizes are given selectively: once, few, many, or a class where the clone is expanded.

J: TRBJ2-7; V: TRBV20-1; D: NA; size: NA; CDR3: CSARRMVYEQYF; DNA: TGCAGTGCAAGGAGAATGGTCTACGAGCAGTACTTC
J: TRBJ2-4; V: TRBV9; D: TRBD2; size: NA; CDR3: CASSAGLAVNIQYF; DNA: TGTGCCAGCAGCGCGGGACTAGCAGTGAACATTCAGTACTTC
J: TRBJ2-3; V: TRBV27; D: NA; size: many; CDR3: CASSSRDSLDTQYF; DNA: TGTGCCAGCAGTTCCCGGGACTCGCTAGATACGCAGTATTTT
J: TRBJ2-1; V: TRBV19; D: NA; size: NA; CDR3: CASSIDRGAGNEQFF; DNA: TGTGCCAGTAGTATAGATAGGGGGGCTGGAAATGAGCAGTTCTTC
J: TRBJ2-5; V: TRBV20-1; D: TRBD2; size: NA; CDR3: CSASVAGRATQYF; DNA: TGCAGTGCTAGCGTAGCGGGAAGGGCGACCCAGTACTTC
J: TRBJ2-4; V: TRBV29-1; D: TRBD2; size: NA; CDR3: CSVQGAGGQPLAKNIQYF; DNA: TGCAGCGTTCAGGGAGCGGGAGGTCAGCCCTTAGCCAAAAACATTCAGTACTTC
J: TRBJ2-7; V: TRBV4-2; D: TRBD2; size: NA; CDR3: CASSLGGSAFEQYF; DNA: TGTGCCAGCAGCCTGGGCGGGAGCGCTTTCGAGCAGTACTTC
J: TRBJ1-6; V: TRBV30; D: NA; size: few; CDR3: CAWTRSSYNSPLHF; DNA: TGTGCCTGGACTCGGAGCTCCTATAATTCACCCCTCCACTTT
J: TRBJ2-3; V: TRBV7-2; D: TRBD2; size: few; CDR3: CASSRAAGAADTQYF; DNA: TGTGCCAGCAGCCGCGCAGCGGGAGCCGCAGATACGCAGTATTTT
J: TRBJ2-1; V: TRBV19; D: NA; size: few; CDR3: CASSREEAWGFYNEQFF; DNA: TGTGCCAGTAGCCGAGAGGAGGCTTGGGGTTTCTACAATGAGCAGTTCTTC
J: TRBJ2-1; V: TRBV13; D: NA; size: NA; CDR3: CASRLVGEQFF; DNA: TGTGCCAGCAGGCTAGTAGGTGAGCAGTTCTTC
J: TRBJ2-1; V: TRBV2; D: TRBD1; size: NA; CDR3: CASSPGTGFLFF; DNA: TGTGCCAGCAGTCCCGGGACAGGGTTTCTGTTCTTC
J: TRBJ1-1; V: TRBV7-2; D: NA; size: many; CDR3: CASSPPRGSEAFF; DNA: TGTGCCAGCAGCCCTCCGAGAGGCTCTGAAGCTTTCTTT
J: TRBJ2-1; V: TRBV29-1; D: NA; size: NA; CDR3: CSVSETLNEQFF; DNA: TGCAGCGTTTCAGAGACACTCAATGAGCAGTTCTTC
J: TRBJ2-3; V: TRBV20-1; D: NA; size: NA; CDR3: CSASGKRDTQYF; DNA: TGCAGTGCTAGCGGGAAGCGGGATACGCAGTATTTT
J: TRBJ2-1; V: TRBV28; D: TRBD1; size: NA; CDR3: CASSPGTGEVEQFF; DNA: TGTGCCAGCAGCCCCGGGACAGGGGAGGTTGAGCAGTTCTTC
J: TRBJ2-7; V: TRBV19; D: TRBD2; size: many; CDR3: CASTGLAGNHRYEQYF; DNA: TGTGCCAGTACCGGCCTAGCGGGAAATCATCGGTACGAGCAGTACTTC
J: TRBJ2-7; V: TRBV6-5; D: TRBD1; size: many; CDR3: CASSQLDRGPNEQYF; DNA: TGTGCCAGCAGTCAATTGGACAGGGGGCCGAACGAGCAGTACTTC
J: TRBJ2-3; V: TRBV12-3/TRBV12-4; D: NA; size: many; CDR3: CASSSDYSSTDTQYF; DNA: TGTGCCAGCAGTTCGGACTATTCTAGCACAGATACGCAGTATTTT
J: TRBJ2-5; V: TRBV29-1; D: NA; size: few; CDR3: CSVEASGPPTQYF; DNA: TGCAGCGTTGAAGCATCCGGGCCCCCGACCCAGTACTTC
J: TRBJ2-7; V: TRBV12-3/TRBV12-4; D: TRBD2; size: few; CDR3: CASSWGGDRYEQYF; DNA: TGTGCCAGCAGTTGGGGGGGGGATCGCTACGAGCAGTACTTC
J: TRBJ2-1; V: TRBV20-1; D: NA; size: few; CDR3: CSARVPGGIELFNEQFF; DNA: TGCAGTGCTAGGGTGCCTGGCGGGATCGAATTGTTCAATGAGCAGTTCTTC
J: TRBJ2-7; V: TRBV5-1; D: TRBD2; size: few; CDR3: CASSQTGGNHEQYF; DNA: TGCGCCAGCAGTCAGACGGGGGGAAACCACGAGCAGTACTTC
J: TRBJ2-1; V: TRBV12-3/TRBV12-4; D: NA; size: NA; CDR3: CASSPWTLYNEQFF; DNA: TGTGCCAGCAGTCCCTGGACCCTTTACAATGAGCAGTTCTTC
J: TRBJ2-5; V: TRBV5-1; D: TRBD1; size: many; CDR3: CASSPGTGVETQYF; DNA: TGCGCCAGCAGCCCCGGGACAGGGGTTGAGACCCAGTACTTC
J: TRBJ2-2; V: TRBV14; D: NA; size: NA; CDR3: CASSLEGAGELFF; DNA: TGTGCCAGCAGCCTGGAGGGGGCCGGGGAGCTGTTTTTT
J: TRBJ2-7; V: TRBV20-1; D: NA; size: NA; CDR3: CSATIWDTLEQYF; DNA: TGCAGTGCAACAATCTGGGACACCTTAGAGCAGTACTTC
J: TRBJ2-2; V: TRBV20-1; D: TRBD1; size: many; CDR3: CSARPNRDRYTGELFF; DNA: TGCAGTGCTAGACCAAACCGGGACAGATACACCGGGGAGCTGTTTTTT
J: TRBJ2-7; V: TRBV5-6; D: NA; size: few; CDR3: CASSPILGGSSYEQYF; DNA: TGTGCCAGCAGCCCCATCCTCGGAGGGTCTTCTTACGAGCAGTACTTC
J: TRBJ2-7; V: TRBV20-1; D: TRBD2; size: few; CDR3: CSARLAGTFSYEQYF; DNA: TGCAGTGCTAGACTAGCGGGAACCTTCTCCTACGAGCAGTACTTC
J: TRBJ2-7; V: TRBV20-1; D: TRBD2; size: NA; CDR3: CSASLAGSSYEQYF; DNA: TGCAGTGCTAGCCTAGCGGGAAGCTCCTACGAGCAGTACTTC
J: TRBJ2-7; V: TRBV29-1; D: NA; size: many; CDR3: CSARWGDSYEQYF; DNA: TGCAGCGCCCGGTGGGGGGACTCCTACGAGCAGTACTTC